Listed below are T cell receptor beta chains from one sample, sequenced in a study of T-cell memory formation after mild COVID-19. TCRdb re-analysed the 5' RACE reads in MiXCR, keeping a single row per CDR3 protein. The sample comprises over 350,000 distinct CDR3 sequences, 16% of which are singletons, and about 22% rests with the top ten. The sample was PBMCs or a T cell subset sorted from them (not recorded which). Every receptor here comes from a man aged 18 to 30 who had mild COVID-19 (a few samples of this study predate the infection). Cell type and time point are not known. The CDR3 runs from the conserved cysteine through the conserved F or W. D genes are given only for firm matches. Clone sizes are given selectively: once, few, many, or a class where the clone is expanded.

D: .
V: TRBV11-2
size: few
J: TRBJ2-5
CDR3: CASNGANQETQYF
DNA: TGTGCCAGCAATGGGGCTAACCAAGAGACCCAGTACTTC

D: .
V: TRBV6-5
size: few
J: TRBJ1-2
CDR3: CASSYSSGGGYTF
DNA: TGTGCCAGCAGTTACTCATCCGGGGGTGGCTACACCTTC

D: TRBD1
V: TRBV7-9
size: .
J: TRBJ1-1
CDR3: CASILTGTDTEAFF
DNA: TGTGCCAGCATCTTAACCGGGACAGACACTGAAGCTTTCTTT

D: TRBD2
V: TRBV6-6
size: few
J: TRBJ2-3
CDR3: CASSYPRQRGLTDTQYF
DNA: TGTGCCAGCAGTTATCCCCGCCAGCGGGGGCTCACAGATACGCAGTATTTT

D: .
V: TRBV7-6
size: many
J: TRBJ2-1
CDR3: CASSSLKVLPSSYNEQFF
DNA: TGTGCCAGCAGCTCCTTAAAAGTGCTGCCTAGCTCCTACAATGAGCAGTTCTTC

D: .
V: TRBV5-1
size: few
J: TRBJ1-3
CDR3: CASSLDSPFSGNTIYF
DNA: TGCGCCAGCAGCTTGGACAGTCCATTCTCTGGAAACACCATATATTTT

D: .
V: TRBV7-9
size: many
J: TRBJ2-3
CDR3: CASSPPDTQYF
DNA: TGTGCCAGCAGTCCGCCGGATACGCAGTATTTT

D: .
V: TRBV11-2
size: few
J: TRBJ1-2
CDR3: CASSPTWDLNYGYTF
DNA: TGTGCCAGCAGCCCAACCTGGGACCTAAACTATGGCTACACCTTC

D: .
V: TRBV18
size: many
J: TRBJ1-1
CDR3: CASSPMTVEAFF
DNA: TGTGCCAGCTCACCCATGACAGTTGAAGCTTTCTTT

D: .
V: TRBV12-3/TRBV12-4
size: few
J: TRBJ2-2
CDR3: CASRYRAPELFF
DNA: TGTGCCAGCAGGTACAGGGCCCCGGAGCTGTTTTTT

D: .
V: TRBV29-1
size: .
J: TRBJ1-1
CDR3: CSHGGVLGYTEAFF
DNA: TGCAGCCACGGAGGGGTATTGGGCTACACTGAAGCTTTCTTT

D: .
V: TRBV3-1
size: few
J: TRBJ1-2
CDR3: CASSQGGVGYTF
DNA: TGTGCCAGCAGCCAAGGCGGGGTTGGCTACACCTTC

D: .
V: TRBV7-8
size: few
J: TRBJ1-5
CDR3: CASSLEGRTVYQPQHF
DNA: TGTGCCAGCAGCTTAGAAGGGCGTACTGTGTATCAGCCCCAGCATTTT

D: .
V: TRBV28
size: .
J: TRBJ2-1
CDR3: CASGRINEQFF
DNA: TGTGCCAGCGGACGGATCAATGAGCAGTTCTTC

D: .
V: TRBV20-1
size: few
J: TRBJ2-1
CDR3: CSASGGHGNEQFF
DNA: TGCAGTGCTAGCGGGGGGCATGGAAATGAGCAGTTCTTC

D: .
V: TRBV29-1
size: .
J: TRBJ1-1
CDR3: CSVELQMNTEAFF
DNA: TGCAGCGTTGAATTACAGATGAACACTGAAGCTTTCTTT

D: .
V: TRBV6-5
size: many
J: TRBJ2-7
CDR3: CASSPYPRGTYEQYF
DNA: TGTGCCAGCAGTCCATACCCCAGGGGCACCTACGAGCAGTACTTC

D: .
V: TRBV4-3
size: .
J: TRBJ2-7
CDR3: CASSQDLRFYEQYF
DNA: TGCGCCAGCAGCCAAGATCTCAGGTTCTACGAGCAGTACTTC

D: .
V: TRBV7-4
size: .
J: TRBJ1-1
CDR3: CASSLGFWNMNTEAFF
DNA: TGTGCCAGCAGCTTAGGTTTCTGGAACATGAACACTGAAGCTTTCTTT

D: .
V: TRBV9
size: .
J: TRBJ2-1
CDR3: CASSPGSREQFF
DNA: TGTGCCAGCAGCCCAGGATCCAGAGAGCAGTTCTTC

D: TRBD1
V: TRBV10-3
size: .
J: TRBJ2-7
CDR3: CAISAVTGIYEQYF
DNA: TGTGCCATCAGCGCCGTGACAGGGATTTACGAGCAGTACTTC

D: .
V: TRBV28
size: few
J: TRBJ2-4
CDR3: CASSLVFVAGDENIQYF
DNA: TGTGCCAGCAGTTTAGTGTTCGTTGCTGGGGACGAAAACATTCAGTACTTC

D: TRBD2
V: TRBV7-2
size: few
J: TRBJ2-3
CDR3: CASSPVAGGTDTQYF
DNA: TGTGCCAGCAGCCCGGTAGCGGGGGGCACAGATACGCAGTATTTT

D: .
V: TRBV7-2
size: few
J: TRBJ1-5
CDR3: CASSAHWGESQPQHF
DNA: TGTGCCAGCAGCGCGCATTGGGGAGAGAGTCAGCCCCAGCATTTT

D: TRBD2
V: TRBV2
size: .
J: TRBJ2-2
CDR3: CASRWTSGTGELFF
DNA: TGTGCCAGCAGATGGACTAGCGGCACCGGGGAGCTGTTTTTT

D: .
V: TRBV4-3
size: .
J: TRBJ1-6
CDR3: CASSQTGRNSPLHF
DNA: TGCGCCAGCAGCCAAACCGGGCGTAATTCACCCCTCCACTTT

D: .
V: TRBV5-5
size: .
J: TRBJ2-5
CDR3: CASSLTGSDRETQYF
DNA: TGTGCCAGCAGCTTGACTGGGTCAGATCGAGAGACCCAGTACTTC

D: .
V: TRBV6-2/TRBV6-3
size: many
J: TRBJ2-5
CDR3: CASSYSGVSPVETQYF
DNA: TGTGCCAGCAGTTACTCCGGGGTCAGCCCAGTCGAGACCCAGTACTTC

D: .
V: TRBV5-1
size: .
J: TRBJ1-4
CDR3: CASSPVGSANEKLFF
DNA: TGCGCCAGCAGCCCAGTGGGTTCGGCTAATGAAAAACTGTTTTTT

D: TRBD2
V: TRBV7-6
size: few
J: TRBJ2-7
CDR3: CASSFERGYEQYF
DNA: TGTGCCAGCAGCTTTGAGCGGGGGTACGAGCAGTACTTC

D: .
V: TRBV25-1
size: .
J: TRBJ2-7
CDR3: CASSDQSEQYF
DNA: TGTGCCAGCAGTGACCAGTCCGAGCAGTACTTC

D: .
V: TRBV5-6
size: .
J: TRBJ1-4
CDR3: CASKKGPINEKLFF
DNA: TGTGCCAGCAAGAAGGGACCAATTAATGAAAAACTGTTTTTT

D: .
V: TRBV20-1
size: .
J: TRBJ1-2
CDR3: CSAIRDGGGYGYTF
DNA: TGCAGTGCTATCCGGGACGGTGGGGGATATGGCTACACCTTC

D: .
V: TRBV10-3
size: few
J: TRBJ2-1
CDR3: CAISDPDGSSYNEQFF
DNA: TGTGCCATCAGTGATCCCGACGGGAGCTCCTACAATGAGCAGTTCTTC

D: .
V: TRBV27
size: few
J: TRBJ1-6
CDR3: CASSLTGRISPLHF
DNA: TGTGCCAGCAGTTTGACGGGTAGAATTTCACCCCTCCACTTT

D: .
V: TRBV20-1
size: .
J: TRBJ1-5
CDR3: CSARQQGSNQPQHF
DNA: TGCAGTGCTCGACAGCAAGGAAGCAATCAGCCCCAGCATTTT